The 24 T cell receptor beta chains listed next were all sequenced from one sample in a study of T cell responses to AZD1222 COVID-19 vaccine. TCRdb's table, derived via immunoSEQ multiplex PCR, lists solely in-frame clones and lacks some. This repertoire shows 65,000 to 85,000 clones, around nine tenths found once; its top ten account for under 13%. The sample was peripheral blood, taken on day 0 of AZD1222 vaccination. Receptors were obtained from an adult in good health.

This chain uses TRBV19 with TRBJ2-7, with TRBD2 matching 8 bases. Trimming at V came to 7 bases and at J to 2 bases, leaving 7 bases not matched to a gene. Germline CDR1 LNHDA, CDR2 SQIVND (reference sequence). The CDR3 has 14 amino acids. The CDR3: CASTPGTSPYEQYF. The CDR3 DNA follows: TGTGCCAGTACCCCAGGGACTAGTCCCTACGAGCAGTACTTC.

In its sample, this clone was seen a few times. This CDR3 reads CAWSNGNTEAFF. CDR3 DNA: TGTGCCTGGAGTAATGGGAACACTGAAGCTTTCTTT. The chain couples TRBV30 to TRBJ1-1; D remains unclear. The V end lost 2 bases, the J end lost 1 base, and 5 bases lay between the germline ends. The CDR3 loop spans 12 amino acids. From germline, CDR1 is GTSNPN and CDR2 SVGIG (reference sequence).

The CDR3 region has the DNA TGTGCCAGCAGCCCCCGTTTAGTCCGACGGAGCACAGATACGCAGTATTTT. Residues: CASSPRLVRRSTDTQYF. This chain connects TRBV5-4 to TRBJ2-3; D not resolved. Germline CDR1 SGHNT, CDR2 YYREEE (reference sequence). The ends were cut back, 4 bases at V and 0 bases at J, with 18 bases in the middle. This CDR3 has 17 amino acids.

The chain has TRBV11-2 and TRBJ2-7, with no clear D. Trimming pared 0 bases from V and 4 bases from J, leaving 13 bases between. Germline V gene data show CDR1 as SGHAT and CDR2 as FQNNGV. The CDR3 spans 15 residues. The CDR3 protein is CASSLELDFIYEQYV. CDR3 coding DNA: TGTGCCAGCAGCTTAGAACTTGACTTCATATACGAGCAGTACGTC.

The chain recombines TRBV19 with TRBJ1-1, with D perhaps matching TRBD1 (5 bases). Trimming took 6 bases from V and 6 from J, leaving 14 bases between them. Germline V gene sequence: CDR1 LNHDA, CDR2 SQIVND (reference sequence). The CDR3 spans 13 residues. The CDR3 region is CASRIKGRPEAFF. The DNA for the CDR3 is TGTGCCAGTAGAATAAAGGGGAGGCCTGAAGCTTTCTTT.

This sequence joins TRBV12-2 and TRBJ1-1. TRBV12-2 is assigned pseudogene status. This CDR3 region has 20 residues. The CDR3 protein is CASRFPTGMGNLLIQREAFF. CDR3 DNA: TGTGCAAGTCGCTTCCCCACGGGGATGGGGAACCTCTTGATCCAACGTGAAGCTTTCTTT.

The chain has TRBV12-3 or TRBV12-4 and TRBJ2-1; possible D gene TRBD1, 5 bases. The length of the CDR3 is 13 residues. Deletions cut 5 bases from V and 9 bases from J, with 14 bases between. The CDR3 reads CASSPLGVGEQFF. The CDR3 bases are TGTGCCAGCAGTCCCCTAGGGGTTGGTGAGCAGTTCTTC.

This chain uses TRBV6-1 with TRBJ1-5; D is unresolved. Trimming pared 1 base from V and 7 bases from J, leaving 11 bases between. CDR1 and CDR2 from the germline V gene are MNHNS and SASEGT. CDR3 size: 14 residues. The CDR3 DNA follows: TGTGCCAGCAGTGAAGATCCGAGGCGCCAGCCCCAGCATTTT. Translating gives CASSEDPRRQPQHF.

The chain uses TRBV7-2 and TRBJ2-1; D is ambiguous. The germline V and J ends were trimmed by 10 bases and 3 bases, with 13 bases remaining between them. This CDR3 region has 13 residues. Germline CDR1 reads SGHTA; CDR2 reads FQGNSA. Here the CDR3 reads CANPTPVYNEQFF. CDR3 bases: TGTGCCAACCCTACTCCCGTCTACAATGAGCAGTTCTTC.

The chain employs TRBV19 and TRBJ1-2; weak D call: TRBD1 (5 bases). This CDR3 is 14 amino acids long. The V gene's germline CDR1 is LNHDA and CDR2 SQIVND (reference sequence). With 5 bases removed from V and 3 bases from J, the gap between germline ends came to 13 bases. The CDR3 region has the DNA TGTGCCAGTAGTCCCAGGGAGGTCGACTATGGCTACACCTTC. Protein sequence: CASSPREVDYGYTF.

The chain combines TRBV18 with TRBJ2-5; 9 bases are a match to TRBD2. The CDR3 covers 18 residues. Germline CDR1 reads KGHSH; CDR2 reads LQKENI. J was trimmed by 0 bases and V by 4 bases; bases with no gene match: 12. The CDR3 nucleotides are TGTGCCAGCTCACGGGAGGTGCTAGCGGGGTTGTACCAAGAGACCCAGTACTTC. Translated: CASSREVLAGLYQETQYF.

The gene calls are TRBV9 and TRBJ2-5; 12 bases are a match to TRBD2. There are 14 residues in the CDR3. Germline CDR1 and CDR2: SGDLS and YYNGEE. The V gene end was trimmed by 6 bases and the J gene end by 3 bases; junction bases not matched to a gene: 3. This CDR3 is CASTSGRAEETQYF. The CDR3, as DNA: TGTGCCAGCACTAGCGGGAGGGCCGAAGAGACCCAGTACTTC. Looking up the rest from reference TRBV9 and TRBJ2-5 gives the full variable domain: DSGVTQTPKHLITATGQRVTLRCSPRSGDLSVYWYQQSLDQGLQFLIQYYNGEERAKGNILERFSAQQFPDLHSELNLSSLELGDSALYFCASTSGRAEETQYFGPGTRLLVL.

This chain links TRBV10-3 with TRBJ2-2; D perhaps matches TRBD1 (6 bases). The V gene's germline CDR1 is ENHRY and CDR2 SYGVKD. This CDR3 has 14 residues. V dropped 10 bases and J dropped 4 bases, with 16 bases sitting between them. CDR3 region: CATETGKGTGELFF. CDR3 sequence (DNA): TGTGCCACGGAAACAGGGAAGGGCACCGGGGAGCTGTTTTTT.

This rearrangement joins TRBV14 to TRBJ1-3, with D uncertain. Germline lookup yields CDR1 SGHDN and CDR2 FVKESK. The CDR3 runs to 13 residues. V shed 4 bases and J shed 10 bases, with 14 bases lying between them. The CDR3 region is CASSLPGMETIYF. The CDR3 region has the DNA TGTGCCAGCAGCCTCCCTGGGATGGAAACCATATATTTT. Drawing the rest from reference TRBV14 and TRBJ1-3, the complete variable domain is EAGVTQFPSHSVIEKGQTVTLRCDPISGHDNLYWYRRVMGKEIKFLLHFVKESKQDESGMPNNRFLAERTGGTYSTLKVQPAELEDSGVYFCASSLPGMETIYFGEGSWLTVV.

This chain links TRBV5-8 with TRBJ1-5; D not certain. This CDR3 is built from 11 residues. Germline V gene data show CDR1 as SGHTS and CDR2 as YDEGEE. V was cut by 6 bases and J by 12 bases, with 13 bases left in between. The CDR3 is CASTLGGGQHF. CDR3 bases: TGTGCCAGCACCCTGGGTGGTGGCCAGCATTTT.

This sequence joins TRBV28 and TRBJ2-3; 7 nucleotides line up with TRBD2. J was trimmed by 1 base and V by 6 bases; bases with no gene match: 16. CDR1 and CDR2 (germline): MDHEN, SYDVKM. The CDR3 totals 18 residues. The CDR3 is CASSPPTPSAGGTDTQYF. The DNA of the CDR3 is TGTGCCAGCAGCCCGCCGACCCCCTCTGCGGGGGGCACAGATACGCAGTATTTT.

CDR3 sequence reads: CASSLANFGAEQFF. In DNA form, the CDR3 reads TGTGCCAGCAGCTTGGCAAACTTCGGGGCCGAGCAGTTCTTC. This rearrangement joins TRBV5-5 to TRBJ2-1; either TRBD1 or TRBD2 may fit D (5 bases each). The germline CDR1 and CDR2 sequences are SGHKS and YYEKEE (reference sequence). There are 14 residues in the CDR3. V was clipped by 0 bases and J by 10 bases, with 14 bases between them.

This clone has only one observation. The rearrangement links TRBV14 to TRBJ1-6; 7 bases are shared with TRBD1. CDR1 is SGHDN and CDR2 is FVKESK in the germline V gene. The ends lost 4 bases at V and 10 bases at J; junction bases unmatched: 10. CDR3 length: 15 residues. In DNA form, the CDR3 reads TGTGCCAGCAGCCTTGACGACAGGGAAGGATCACCCCTCCACTTT. This gives the protein CASSLDDREGSPLHF.

The V gene is TRBV5-8, the J gene TRBJ2-4, with D possibly called TRBD1 or TRBD2 (5 bases each). Germline V lookup: CDR1 SGHTS, CDR2 YDEGEE. Between the trimmed V and J ends, which lost 2 bases and 7 bases, there was a span of 13 bases. The CDR3 contains 14 residues. The CDR3 bases are TGTGCCAGCAGCTTCCGGGACGGACCCAACATTCAGTACTTC. Translating gives CASSFRDGPNIQYF.

The chain has TRBV18 and TRBJ1-4; 7 nucleotides match TRBD1. The CDR3 loop spans 14 amino acids. Looked up from germline, CDR1 is KGHSH and CDR2 is LQKENI. Unmatched junction bases numbered 4, after V lost 6 bases and J lost 3 bases. Here the CDR3 reads CASSSTGPNEKLFF. CDR3 nucleotide sequence: TGTGCCAGCTCCTCGACAGGGCCTAATGAAAAACTGTTTTTT. Combining the CDR3 with reference TRBV18 and TRBJ1-4 gives the whole variable domain NAGVMQNPRHLVRRRGQEARLRCSPMKGHSHVYWYRQLPEEGLKFMVYLQKENIIDESGMPKERFSAEFPKEGPSILRIQQVVRGDSAAYFCASSSTGPNEKLFFGSGTQLSVL.

This chain joins TRBV1 and TRBJ2-7; TRBD2 was called by the table and not checked on the DNA. TRBV1 is classified as a pseudogene. The CDR3 contains 18 residues. This CDR3 is CTSSQDSSGGARSYEQYV. The CDR3 nucleotides are TGCACCAGCAGCCAAGATTCTAGCGGGGGGGCGAGGTCCTACGAGCAGTACGTC.

V gene TRBV29-1 combines with J gene TRBJ2-3; no reliable D call. Germline V gene lookup returns CDR1 SQVTM and CDR2 ANQGSEA. The CDR3 runs to 13 residues. The V gene lost 4 bases and the J gene lost 0 bases, with 8 bases spanning the gap. CDR3 nucleotide sequence: TGCAGCGTTGGGCGAGCTAGCACAGATACGCAGTATTTT. This codes for CSVGRASTDTQYF.

The chain has TRBV5-5 and TRBJ1-5, with a possible D match to TRBD1 (5 bases). Germline CDR1 and CDR2: SGHKS and YYEKEE (reference sequence). Trimming cost V 1 base and J 1 base, with 9 bases left between them. This CDR3 spans 15 amino acids. CDR3 in DNA: TGTGCCAGCAGCTTGTTGGGGGACAGCAATCAGCCCCAGCATTTT. This translates into CASSLLGDSNQPQHF.

The J gene is TRBJ1-2, the V gene TRBV5-8, with D possibly being TRBD1 (5 bases). V lost 3 bases and J lost 3, with 15 bases in between. Germline loops: CDR1 SGHTS, CDR2 YDEGEE. This CDR3 region has 15 residues. CDR3 region: CASSWNQGGYYGYTF. The CDR3 region has the DNA TGTGCCAGCAGCTGGAACCAGGGAGGGTACTATGGCTACACCTTC.